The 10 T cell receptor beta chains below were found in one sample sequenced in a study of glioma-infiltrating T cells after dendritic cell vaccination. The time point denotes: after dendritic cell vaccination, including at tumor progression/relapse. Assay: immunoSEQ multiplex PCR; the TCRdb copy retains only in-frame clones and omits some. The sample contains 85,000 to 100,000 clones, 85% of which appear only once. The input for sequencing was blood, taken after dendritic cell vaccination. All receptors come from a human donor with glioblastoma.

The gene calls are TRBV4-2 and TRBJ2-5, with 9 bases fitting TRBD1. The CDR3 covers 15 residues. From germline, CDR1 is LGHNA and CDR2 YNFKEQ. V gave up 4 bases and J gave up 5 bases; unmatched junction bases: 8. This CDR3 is CASSPGDRVEETQYF. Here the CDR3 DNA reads TGTGCCAGCAGCCCAGGGGACAGGGTCGAGGAGACCCAGTACTTC.

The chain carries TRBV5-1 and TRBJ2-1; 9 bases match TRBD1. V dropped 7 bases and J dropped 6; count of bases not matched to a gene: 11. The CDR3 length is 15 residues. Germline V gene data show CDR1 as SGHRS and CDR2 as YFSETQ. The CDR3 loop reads CASRLTGGVLNEQFF. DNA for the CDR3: TGCGCCAGCCGCCTAACAGGGGGCGTTCTCAATGAGCAGTTCTTC.

In nucleotides, the CDR3 is TGTGCCAGCAGCTTGATGGGTCTAGCGGGAGGGCCGGGCAATGAGCAGTTCTTC. Translation: CASSLMGLAGGPGNEQFF. This rearrangement joins TRBV5-4 to TRBJ2-1, with 12 bases fitting TRBD2. CDR1 SGHNT and CDR2 YYREEE come from the germline V gene (reference sequence). The ends lost 1 base at V and 6 bases at J; junction bases unmatched: 11. This CDR3 is 18 amino acids long.

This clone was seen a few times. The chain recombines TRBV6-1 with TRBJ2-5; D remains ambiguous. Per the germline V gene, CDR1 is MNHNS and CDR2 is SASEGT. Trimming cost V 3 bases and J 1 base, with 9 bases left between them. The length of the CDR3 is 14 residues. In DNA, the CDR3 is TGTGCCAGCAGTGATTGGCAAAGCCAAGAGACCCAGTACTTC. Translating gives CASSDWQSQETQYF.

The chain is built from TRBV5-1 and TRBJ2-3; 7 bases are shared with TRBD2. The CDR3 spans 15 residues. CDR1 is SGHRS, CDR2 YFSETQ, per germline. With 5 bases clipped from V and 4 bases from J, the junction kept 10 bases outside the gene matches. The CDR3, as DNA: TGCGCCAGCAGTTTTCGACTAGCTGGCTCAGATACGCAGTATTTT. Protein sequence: CASSFRLAGSDTQYF.

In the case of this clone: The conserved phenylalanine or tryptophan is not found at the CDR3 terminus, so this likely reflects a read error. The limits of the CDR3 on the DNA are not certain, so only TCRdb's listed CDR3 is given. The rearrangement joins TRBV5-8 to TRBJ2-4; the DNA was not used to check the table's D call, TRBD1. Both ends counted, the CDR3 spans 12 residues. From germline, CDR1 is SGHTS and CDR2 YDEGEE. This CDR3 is CASSLEGGQGAI.

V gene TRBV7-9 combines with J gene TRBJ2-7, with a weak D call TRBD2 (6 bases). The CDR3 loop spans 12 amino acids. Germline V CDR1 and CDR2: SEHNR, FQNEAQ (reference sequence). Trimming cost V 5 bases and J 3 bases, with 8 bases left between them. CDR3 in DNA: TGTGCCAGCAGCATTAGCGGCTACGAGCAGTACTTC. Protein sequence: CASSISGYEQYF.

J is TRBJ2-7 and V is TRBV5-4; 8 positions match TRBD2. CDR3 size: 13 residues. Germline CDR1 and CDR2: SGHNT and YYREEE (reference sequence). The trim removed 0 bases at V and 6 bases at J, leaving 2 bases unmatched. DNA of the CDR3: TGTGCCAGCAGCTTGGCGGGGGGGCCCGAGCAGTACTTC. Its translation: CASSLAGGPEQYF. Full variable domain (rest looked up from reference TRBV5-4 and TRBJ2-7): ETGVTQSPTHLIKTRGQQVTLRCSSQSGHNTVSWYQQALGQGPQFIFQYYREEENGRGNFPPRFSGLQFPNYSSELNVNALELDDSALYLCASSLAGGPEQYFGPGTRLTVT.

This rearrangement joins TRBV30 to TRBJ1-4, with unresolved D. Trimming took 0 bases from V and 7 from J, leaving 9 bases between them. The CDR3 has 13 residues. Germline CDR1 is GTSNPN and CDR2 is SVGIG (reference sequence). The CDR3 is CAWSVQRSEKLFF. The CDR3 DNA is TGTGCCTGGAGTGTACAGCGGAGTGAAAAACTGTTTTTT.

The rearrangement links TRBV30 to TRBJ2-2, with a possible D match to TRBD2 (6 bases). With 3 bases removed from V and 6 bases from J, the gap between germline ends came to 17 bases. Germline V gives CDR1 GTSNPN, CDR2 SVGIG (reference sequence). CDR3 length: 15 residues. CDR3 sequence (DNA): TGTGCCTGGAGGTCCGGCGGGAATTACGCCGGGGAGCTGTTTTTT. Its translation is CAWRSGGNYAGELFF. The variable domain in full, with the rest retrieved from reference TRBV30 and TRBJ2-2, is SQTIHQWPATLVQPVGSPLSLECTVEGTSNPNLYWYRQAAGRGLQLLFYSVGIGQISSEVPQNLSASRPQDRQFILSSKKLLLSDSGFYLCAWRSGGNYAGELFFGEGSRLTVL.